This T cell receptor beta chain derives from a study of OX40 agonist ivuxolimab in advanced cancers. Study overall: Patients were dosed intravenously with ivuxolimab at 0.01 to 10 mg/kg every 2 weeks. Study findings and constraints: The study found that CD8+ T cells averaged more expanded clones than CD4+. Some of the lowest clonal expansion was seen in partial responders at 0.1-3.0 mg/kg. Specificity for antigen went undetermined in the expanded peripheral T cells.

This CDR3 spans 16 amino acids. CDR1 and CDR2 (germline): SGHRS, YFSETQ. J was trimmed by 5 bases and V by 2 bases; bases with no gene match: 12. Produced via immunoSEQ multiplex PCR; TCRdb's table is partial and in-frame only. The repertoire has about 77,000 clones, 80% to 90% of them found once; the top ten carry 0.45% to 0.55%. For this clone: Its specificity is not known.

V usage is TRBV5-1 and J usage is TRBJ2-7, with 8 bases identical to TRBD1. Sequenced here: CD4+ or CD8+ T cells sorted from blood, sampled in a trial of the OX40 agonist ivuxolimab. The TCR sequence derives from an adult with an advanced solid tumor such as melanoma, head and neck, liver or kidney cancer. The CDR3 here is CASSFGGTGRINEQYF. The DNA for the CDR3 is TGCGCCAGCAGCTTTGGAGGGACAGGAAGGATTAACGAGCAGTACTTC.